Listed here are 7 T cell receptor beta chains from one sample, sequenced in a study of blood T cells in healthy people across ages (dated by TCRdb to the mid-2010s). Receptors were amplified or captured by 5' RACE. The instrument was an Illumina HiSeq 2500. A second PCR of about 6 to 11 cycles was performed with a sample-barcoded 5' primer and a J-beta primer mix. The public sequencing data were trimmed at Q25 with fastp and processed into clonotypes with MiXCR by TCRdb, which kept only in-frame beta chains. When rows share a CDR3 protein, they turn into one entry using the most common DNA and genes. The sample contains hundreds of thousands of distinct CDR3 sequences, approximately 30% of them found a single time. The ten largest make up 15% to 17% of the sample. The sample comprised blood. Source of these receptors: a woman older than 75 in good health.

CDR3 loop: CSAPRQDQETQYF. As DNA, the CDR3 is TGCAGTGCGCCCCGACAGGACCAAGAGACCCAGTACTTC. The chain links TRBV20-1 to TRBJ2-5, with a tentative D call TRBD1 (6 bases). The V and J ends lost 6 bases and 0 bases respectively, with 11 bases between them. This CDR3 has 13 amino acids. Germline CDR1 DFQATT, CDR2 SNEGSKA (reference sequence).

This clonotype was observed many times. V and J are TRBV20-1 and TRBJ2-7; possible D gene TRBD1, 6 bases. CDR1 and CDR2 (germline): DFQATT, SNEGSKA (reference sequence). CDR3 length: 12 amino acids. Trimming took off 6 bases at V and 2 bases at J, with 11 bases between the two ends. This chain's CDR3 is CSASRDTYEQYF. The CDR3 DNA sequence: TGCAGTGCCTCTCGGGACACCTACGAGCAGTACTTC.

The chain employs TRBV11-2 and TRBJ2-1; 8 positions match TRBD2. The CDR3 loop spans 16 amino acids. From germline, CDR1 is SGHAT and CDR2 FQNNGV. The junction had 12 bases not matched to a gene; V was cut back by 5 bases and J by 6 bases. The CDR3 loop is CASSPRGRGGLNEQFF. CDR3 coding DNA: TGTGCCAGCAGCCCCCGGGGCCGCGGGGGGCTCAATGAGCAGTTCTTC.

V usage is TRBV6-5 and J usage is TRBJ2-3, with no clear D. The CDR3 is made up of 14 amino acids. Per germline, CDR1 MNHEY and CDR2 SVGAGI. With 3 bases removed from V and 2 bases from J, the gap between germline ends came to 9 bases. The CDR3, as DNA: TGTGCCAGCAGTTATCAAGGAATCACAGATACGCAGTATTTT. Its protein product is CASSYQGITDTQYF.

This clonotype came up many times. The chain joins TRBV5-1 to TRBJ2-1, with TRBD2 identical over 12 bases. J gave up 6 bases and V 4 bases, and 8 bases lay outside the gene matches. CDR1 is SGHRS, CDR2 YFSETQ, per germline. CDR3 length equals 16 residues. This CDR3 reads CASSAKPGLAGNEQFF. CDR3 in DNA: TGCGCCAGCAGCGCAAAGCCGGGACTAGCGGGCAATGAGCAGTTCTTC. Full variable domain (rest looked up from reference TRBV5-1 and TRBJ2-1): KAGVTQTPRYLIKTRGQQVTLSCSPISGHRSVSWYQQTPGQGLQFLFEYFSETQRNKGNFPGRFSGRQFSNSRSEMNVSTLELGDSALYLCASSAKPGLAGNEQFFGPGTRLTVL.

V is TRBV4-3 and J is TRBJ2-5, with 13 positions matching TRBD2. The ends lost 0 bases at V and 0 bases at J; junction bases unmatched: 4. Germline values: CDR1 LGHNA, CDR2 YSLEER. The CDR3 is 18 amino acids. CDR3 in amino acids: CASSQEGLAGTHQETQYF. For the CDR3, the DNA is TGCGCCAGCAGCCAAGAGGGACTAGCGGGGACCCACCAAGAGACCCAGTACTTC.

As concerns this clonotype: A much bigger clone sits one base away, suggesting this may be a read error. The CDR3 nucleotides are TGCGCCAGCAGCCAGATTGGCGGGGGGACCTACAATGAGCAGTTCTTC. Translating it yields CASSQIGGGTYNEQFF. This rearrangement joins TRBV4-1 to TRBJ2-1; TRBD2 matches at 8 bases. This CDR3 is 16 amino acids long. Germline CDR1 and CDR2: MGHRA and YSYEKL. V lost 3 bases and J lost 2; bases outside the gene matches: 6.